Listed below are T cell receptor beta chains from one sample, sequenced in a study of OX40 agonist ivuxolimab in advanced cancers. Data came from immunoSEQ multiplex PCR; TCRdb stores just in-frame clones and leaves some out. The repertoire has over 75,000 clones, around 85% of them found once; the top ten carry less than 1.5%. Material: CD4+ or CD8+ T cells sorted from blood, obtained in a trial of the OX40 agonist ivuxolimab. The origin of the receptors is an adult with an advanced solid tumor such as melanoma, head and neck, liver or kidney cancer. The CDR3 runs from the conserved cysteine through the conserved F or W. The order of the fields is clone size, J gene, D gene, V gene, CDR3 DNA, CDR3 protein. A D gene is named only where the DNA matches it firmly. Clone sizes are given selectively: once, few, many, or a class where the clone is expanded.

clone_size: .; j_call: TRBJ2-7; d_call: TRBD1; v_call: TRBV4-1; cdr3_nt: TGCGCCAGCAGCCGAAGCTCCCGGGACAGGCCCTACGAGCAGTACTTC; cdr3_aa: CASSRSSRDRPYEQYF
clone_size: .; j_call: TRBJ1-1; d_call: .; v_call: TRBV5-1; cdr3_nt: TGCGCCAGCAGCTCGGGCCGGGGACAACTGAACACTGAAGCTTTCTTT; cdr3_aa: CASSSGRGQLNTEAFF
clone_size: .; j_call: TRBJ1-2; d_call: .; v_call: TRBV27; cdr3_nt: TGTGCCAGCAGTCGCCAGGAGGCCTATGGCTACACCTTC; cdr3_aa: CASSRQEAYGYTF
clone_size: .; j_call: TRBJ2-7; d_call: TRBD1; v_call: TRBV19; cdr3_nt: TGTGCCAGTAGTAGCGGGACAGGGTCGTTCGAGCAGTACTTC; cdr3_aa: CASSSGTGSFEQYF
clone_size: few; j_call: TRBJ1-1; d_call: TRBD1; v_call: TRBV27; cdr3_nt: TGTGCCAGCAGTTTGGGACAGACGAACACTGAAGCTTTCTTT; cdr3_aa: CASSLGQTNTEAFF
clone_size: .; j_call: TRBJ2-1; d_call: .; v_call: TRBV11-2; cdr3_nt: TGTGCCAGCAGTATGAGTGGGGAGCAGTTCTTC; cdr3_aa: CASSMSGEQFF
clone_size: .; j_call: TRBJ2-5; d_call: .; v_call: TRBV2; cdr3_nt: TGTGCCAGCGGAGACCGGCGGGAGACCCAGTACTTC; cdr3_aa: CASGDRRETQYF
clone_size: .; j_call: TRBJ2-7; d_call: TRBD1; v_call: TRBV5-6; cdr3_nt: TGTGCCAGCAACCGACAGGGCCCAACCTACGAGCAGTACTTC; cdr3_aa: CASNRQGPTYEQYF
clone_size: .; j_call: TRBJ2-1; d_call: TRBD2; v_call: TRBV5-1; cdr3_nt: TGCGCCAGCAGCGCCGGGACTAGCTCCTACAATGAGCAGTTCTTC; cdr3_aa: CASSAGTSSYNEQFF
clone_size: .; j_call: TRBJ2-7; d_call: TRBD1; v_call: TRBV6-5; cdr3_nt: TGTGCCAGCAGTTCCCCGCGGACAGGGACGGGCTACGAGCAGTACTTC; cdr3_aa: CASSSPRTGTGYEQYF
clone_size: .; j_call: TRBJ1-1; d_call: TRBD1; v_call: TRBV5-1; cdr3_nt: TGCGCCAGCAGCCTATCCGGGACAGGGGGATTGAACACTGAAGCTTTCTTT; cdr3_aa: CASSLSGTGGLNTEAFF
clone_size: .; j_call: TRBJ1-1; d_call: .; v_call: TRBV6-1; cdr3_nt: TGTGCCAGCAGTGAATGGGGGGAGGACACTGAAGCTTTCTTT; cdr3_aa: CASSEWGEDTEAFF
clone_size: .; j_call: TRBJ2-7; d_call: .; v_call: TRBV6-5; cdr3_nt: TGTGCCAGCAGCTCACAATACGAGCAGTACTTC; cdr3_aa: CASSSQYEQYF
clone_size: .; j_call: TRBJ2-3; d_call: .; v_call: TRBV7-9; cdr3_nt: TGTGCCAGCAGTCACCCCCGGCTAGAGGCCACAGATACGCAGTATTTT; cdr3_aa: CASSHPRLEATDTQYF
clone_size: .; j_call: TRBJ2-1; d_call: .; v_call: TRBV7-9; cdr3_nt: TGTGCCAGCAGCCAAGGGGACTTTGGAGGGAGGAATGAGCAGTTCTTC; cdr3_aa: CASSQGDFGGRNEQFF
clone_size: .; j_call: TRBJ2-3; d_call: .; v_call: TRBV6-6; cdr3_nt: TGTGCCAGCAGTTACGGGGGTACAGATACGCAGTATTTT; cdr3_aa: CASSYGGTDTQYF
clone_size: .; j_call: TRBJ2-3; d_call: .; v_call: TRBV18; cdr3_nt: TGTGCCAGCTCACCACCGGGTGGCTTTTCAAACACAGATACGCAGTATTTT; cdr3_aa: CASSPPGGFSNTDTQYF
clone_size: .; j_call: TRBJ2-2; d_call: .; v_call: TRBV4-1; cdr3_nt: TGCGCCAGCAGCCAAGGCGGCCGGGGCACCGGGGAGCTGTTTTTT; cdr3_aa: CASSQGGRGTGELFF
clone_size: .; j_call: TRBJ2-5; d_call: .; v_call: TRBV7-8; cdr3_nt: TGTGCCAGCAGCTACTCGACTGGGATCCAAGAGACCCAGTACTTC; cdr3_aa: CASSYSTGIQETQYF
clone_size: once; j_call: TRBJ1-1; d_call: .; v_call: TRBV4-2; cdr3_nt: TGTGCCAGCAGCAAAGATCTGGCCGGGCACACTGAAGCTTTCTTT; cdr3_aa: CASSKDLAGHTEAFF
clone_size: .; j_call: TRBJ1-6; d_call: TRBD1; v_call: TRBV7-3; cdr3_nt: TGTGCCAGCAGCCCCGAAACAGGGGGCAATTCACCCCTCCACTTT; cdr3_aa: CASSPETGGNSPLHF
clone_size: .; j_call: TRBJ1-1; d_call: .; v_call: TRBV5-1; cdr3_nt: TGCGCCAGCAGCTTGGCCCGGCAGGGTGGCACTGAAGCTTTCTTT; cdr3_aa: CASSLARQGGTEAFF
clone_size: .; j_call: TRBJ2-1; d_call: TRBD1; v_call: TRBV4-3; cdr3_nt: TGCGCCAGCAGCCAAGCTATCGGGACAGGTGGGTTGGATGAGCAGTTCTTC; cdr3_aa: CASSQAIGTGGLDEQFF
clone_size: .; j_call: TRBJ2-2; d_call: .; v_call: TRBV7-2; cdr3_nt: TGTGCCAGCAGCTTAGTACGTACACTCACCGGGGAGCTGTTTTTT; cdr3_aa: CASSLVRTLTGELFF
clone_size: .; j_call: TRBJ2-1; d_call: TRBD2; v_call: TRBV10-3; cdr3_nt: TGTGCCATCAGTGACAATAGCGGGGGGCTCAGCTCCTACAATGAGCAGTTCTTC; cdr3_aa: CAISDNSGGLSSYNEQFF
clone_size: .; j_call: TRBJ2-7; d_call: TRBD1; v_call: TRBV7-8; cdr3_nt: TGTGCCAGCAGCCGATCGACAGGGAGCAACGAGCAGTACTTC; cdr3_aa: CASSRSTGSNEQYF
clone_size: once; j_call: TRBJ2-6; d_call: TRBD1; v_call: TRBV28; cdr3_nt: TGTGCCAGCAGTAACCGGGACAGCCTTCCCAGCGTCCTGACTTTC; cdr3_aa: CASSNRDSLPSVLTF
clone_size: .; j_call: TRBJ2-5; d_call: .; v_call: TRBV10-3; cdr3_nt: TGTGCCATCAGTGAGTCAGGAGGGGGGCAAGAGACCCAGTACTTC; cdr3_aa: CAISESGGGQETQYF
clone_size: .; j_call: TRBJ1-2; d_call: .; v_call: TRBV5-1; cdr3_nt: TGCGCCAGCAGCTTGGACAGCTATGGCTACACCTTC; cdr3_aa: CASSLDSYGYTF
clone_size: .; j_call: TRBJ1-2; d_call: .; v_call: TRBV7-8; cdr3_nt: TGTGCCAGCAGCTTATCGGGGGCGGCTGGCTACACCTTC; cdr3_aa: CASSLSGAAGYTF
clone_size: .; j_call: TRBJ2-2; d_call: .; v_call: TRBV9; cdr3_nt: TGTGCCAGCAGCCTGACCGGGGAGCTGTTTTTT; cdr3_aa: CASSLTGELFF
clone_size: .; j_call: TRBJ2-1; d_call: TRBD1; v_call: TRBV6-1; cdr3_nt: TGTGCCAGCAGTGAAGCGCCATGGACAGGCTACTACAATGAGCAGTTCTTC; cdr3_aa: CASSEAPWTGYYNEQFF
clone_size: .; j_call: TRBJ2-7; d_call: .; v_call: TRBV5-1; cdr3_nt: TGCGCCAGCAGCCTGGACGGATACTCCTACGAGCAGTACTTC; cdr3_aa: CASSLDGYSYEQYF
clone_size: .; j_call: TRBJ2-7; d_call: TRBD2; v_call: TRBV9; cdr3_nt: TGTGCCAGCAGCGCCGGGACTAGCGGTTACGAGCAGTACTTC; cdr3_aa: CASSAGTSGYEQYF
clone_size: .; j_call: TRBJ1-6; d_call: TRBD1; v_call: TRBV18; cdr3_nt: TGTGCCAGCTCACCATCGACAGGGGGCGATTCACCCCTCCACTTT; cdr3_aa: CASSPSTGGDSPLHF
clone_size: .; j_call: TRBJ1-1; d_call: .; v_call: TRBV29-1; cdr3_nt: TGCAGCGTTGCGGAGGGTAGGAACACTGAAGCTTTCTTT; cdr3_aa: CSVAEGRNTEAFF
clone_size: .; j_call: TRBJ1-2; d_call: .; v_call: TRBV10-3; cdr3_nt: TGTGCCATCAGCTTTACGACCGGGGACCCTAACTATGGCTACACCTTC; cdr3_aa: CAISFTTGDPNYGYTF
clone_size: .; j_call: TRBJ2-7; d_call: .; v_call: TRBV15; cdr3_nt: TGTGCCACCAGCAGAGGAGGGCAGTTGAGCTCCTACGAGCAGTACTTC; cdr3_aa: CATSRGGQLSSYEQYF
clone_size: .; j_call: TRBJ1-1; d_call: TRBD1; v_call: TRBV28; cdr3_nt: TGTGCCAGCAGCGAGTACAGGGGGCTCGCTGAAGCTTTCTTT; cdr3_aa: CASSEYRGLAEAFF
clone_size: .; j_call: TRBJ2-6; d_call: .; v_call: TRBV30; cdr3_nt: TGTGCCTGGAGTGAGGGGCGGTATTTCGGGTCTGGGGCCAACGTCCTGACTTTC; cdr3_aa: CAWSEGRYFGSGANVLTF
clone_size: .; j_call: TRBJ2-6; d_call: .; v_call: TRBV6-5; cdr3_nt: TGTGCCAGCAGCAAACAGGGTTCTGGGGCCAACGTCCTGACTTTC; cdr3_aa: CASSKQGSGANVLTF
clone_size: .; j_call: TRBJ2-5; d_call: TRBD2; v_call: TRBV14; cdr3_nt: TGTGCCAACGGCTACTTGTCGTTTGCTAGCGGGGACCAAGAGACCCAGTACTTC; cdr3_aa: CANGYLSFASGDQETQYF
clone_size: .; j_call: TRBJ1-1; d_call: .; v_call: TRBV27; cdr3_nt: TGTGCCAGCAGTTTATCGGGGGGAGTGAACACTGAAGCTTTCTTT; cdr3_aa: CASSLSGGVNTEAFF
clone_size: .; j_call: TRBJ2-3; d_call: .; v_call: TRBV9; cdr3_nt: TGTGCCAGCAGGAAGGAGGCTAGCACAGATACGCAGTATTTT; cdr3_aa: CASRKEASTDTQYF
clone_size: .; j_call: TRBJ2-3; d_call: .; v_call: TRBV14; cdr3_nt: TGTGCCAGCAGCCCTATCCCGTCCCCGAACCACCCAGATACGCAGTATTTT; cdr3_aa: CASSPIPSPNHPDTQYF
clone_size: .; j_call: TRBJ2-5; d_call: TRBD2; v_call: TRBV15; cdr3_nt: TGTGCCACCAGCAGAAAATGGACTAGCGGGGGCCAAGAGACCCAGTACTTC; cdr3_aa: CATSRKWTSGGQETQYF
clone_size: .; j_call: TRBJ2-5; d_call: .; v_call: TRBV5-1; cdr3_nt: TGCGCCAGCAACCCAGGGGCCCAAGAGACCCAGTACTTC; cdr3_aa: CASNPGAQETQYF
clone_size: few; j_call: TRBJ1-1; d_call: .; v_call: TRBV5-1; cdr3_nt: TGCGCCAGCAGCATGCGGAGTGGGACAACGAACACTGAAGCTTTCTTT; cdr3_aa: CASSMRSGTTNTEAFF
clone_size: .; j_call: TRBJ2-4; d_call: .; v_call: TRBV21-1; cdr3_nt: TGTGCCAGCAGTAACAGGGGCCGCCTAGCCAAAAACATTCAGTACTTC; cdr3_aa: CASSNRGRLAKNIQYF
clone_size: .; j_call: TRBJ2-7; d_call: TRBD2; v_call: TRBV7-2; cdr3_nt: TGTGCCAGCAGTTTAGTTAGCGGGGGCACCTACGAGCAGTACTTC; cdr3_aa: CASSLVSGGTYEQYF
clone_size: .; j_call: TRBJ2-1; d_call: TRBD1; v_call: TRBV6-5; cdr3_nt: TGTGCCAGCAGCCCCGACAGGGGGGTGAAAAATGAGCAGTTCTTC; cdr3_aa: CASSPDRGVKNEQFF
clone_size: .; j_call: TRBJ2-7; d_call: .; v_call: TRBV5-1; cdr3_nt: TGCGCCAGCAGCCCGGGGGCGCCGACCTACGAGCAGTACTTC; cdr3_aa: CASSPGAPTYEQYF
clone_size: .; j_call: TRBJ2-1; d_call: TRBD2; v_call: TRBV11-2; cdr3_nt: TGTGCCAGCAGCTCGACTAGCGGGGGGTACAATGAGCAGTTCTTC; cdr3_aa: CASSSTSGGYNEQFF
clone_size: .; j_call: TRBJ1-3; d_call: TRBD1; v_call: TRBV10-3; cdr3_nt: TGTGCCATCAGTGAGTCCGGGGACAGGATTCCCCCTGACTCTGGAAACACCATATATTTT; cdr3_aa: CAISESGDRIPPDSGNTIYF